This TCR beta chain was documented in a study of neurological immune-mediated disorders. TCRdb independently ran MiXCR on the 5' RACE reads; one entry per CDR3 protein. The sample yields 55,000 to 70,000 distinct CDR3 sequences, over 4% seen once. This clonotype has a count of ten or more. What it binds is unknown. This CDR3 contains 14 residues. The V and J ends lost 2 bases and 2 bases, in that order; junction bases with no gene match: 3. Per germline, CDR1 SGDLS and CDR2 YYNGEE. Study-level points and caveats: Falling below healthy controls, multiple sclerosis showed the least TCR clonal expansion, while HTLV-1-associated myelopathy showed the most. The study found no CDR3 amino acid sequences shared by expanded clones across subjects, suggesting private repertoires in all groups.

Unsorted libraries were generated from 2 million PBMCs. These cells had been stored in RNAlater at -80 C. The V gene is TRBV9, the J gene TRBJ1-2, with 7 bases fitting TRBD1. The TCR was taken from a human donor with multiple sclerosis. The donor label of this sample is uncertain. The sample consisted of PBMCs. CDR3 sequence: CASSVGGGNYGYTF. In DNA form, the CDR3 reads TGTGCCAGCAGCGTGGGAGGGGGCAACTATGGCTACACCTTC.